The 19 T cell receptor beta chains in this list originate from one sample, sequenced in a study of blood T cell repertoires in COVID-19. Sequencing was performed with immunoSEQ multiplex PCR; in TCRdb, only in-frame clones are kept and a portion is missing. The table records 250,000 or so clones, about nine tenths of them present only once. The sample consisted of PBMCs or T cells enriched from blood (not recorded which). These receptors were collected from a man aged 35-49 years who had recovered from COVID-19.

V is TRBV7-2 and J is TRBJ2-7; 10 nucleotides agree with TRBD2. CDR1 is SGHTA, CDR2 FQGNSA, per germline. Losses at the gene ends were 5 bases for V and 6 bases for J; bases not matched to a gene: 13. This CDR3 is 16 amino acids long. The CDR3 nucleotides are TGTGCCAGCAGCCAACGACTAGCGGGCCGATCAAGCGAGCAGTACTTC. Translated: CASSQRLAGRSSEQYF.

The chain recombines TRBV6-4 with TRBJ2-1; 10 bases agree with TRBD1. V lost 4 bases, J lost 3 bases, and 6 bases stayed unmatched. This CDR3 contains 16 residues. The germline CDR1 and CDR2 sequences are MRHNA and SNTAGT. The CDR3 DNA is TGTGCCAGCAGTGTCGTAGGGGACAGGGGCTACAATGAGCAGTTCTTC. This translates into CASSVVGDRGYNEQFF.

The chain links TRBV10-3 to TRBJ1-2, with D possibly being TRBD1 (6 bases). Germline V CDR1 and CDR2: ENHRY, SYGVKD. Trimming took off 10 bases at V and 1 base at J, with 13 bases between the two ends. This CDR3 is 13 amino acids long. For the CDR3, the DNA is TGTGCCAACGGCGGGGGCTTTAACTATGGCTACACCTTC. Translation: CANGGGFNYGYTF.

The chain employs TRBV28 and TRBJ1-6; TRBD1 is a possible D gene (5 bases). The CDR3 is 16 amino acids. Trimming removed 7 bases from V and 7 bases from J, with 20 bases in between. Germline loops: CDR1 MDHEN, CDR2 SYDVKM. The CDR3 DNA sequence: TGTGCCAGCACCCCCCGACGGGGGGATTTGAATTCACCCCTCCACTTT. Protein: CASTPRRGDLNSPLHF.

The chain carries TRBV5-1 and TRBJ2-7; D is possibly TRBD2 (5 bases). This CDR3 has 12 residues. Germline lookup yields CDR1 SGHRS and CDR2 YFSETQ. Trimming left V 4 bases short and J 5 bases short, with 10 bases between. CDR3 in amino acids: CASSLSGNEQYF. In nucleotides, the CDR3 is TGCGCCAGCAGCCTTTCGGGGAACGAGCAGTACTTC.

The gene calls are TRBV7-2 and TRBJ2-5; 12 positions agree with TRBD2. The trim removed 5 bases at V and 7 bases at J, leaving 8 bases unmatched. Per germline, CDR1 SGHTA and CDR2 FQGNSA. The CDR3 covers 15 residues. The CDR3 DNA reads as TGTGCCAGCAGCCCTGCTAGCGGGGGGGCAGGGACCCAGTACTTC. Translated: CASSPASGGAGTQYF. Full variable domain (remainder filled in from reference TRBV7-2 and TRBJ2-5): GAGVSQSPSNKVTEKGKDVELRCDPISGHTALYWYRQSLGQGLEFLIYFQGNSAPDKSGLPSDRFSAERTGGSVSTLTIQRTQQEDSAVYLCASSPASGGAGTQYFGPGTRLLVL.

V gene TRBV6-1 combines with J gene TRBJ1-1; 10 bases are shared with TRBD1. V shed 1 base, J shed 6 bases, and the junction held 5 bases outside the gene matches. The CDR3 contains 15 residues. CDR1 and CDR2 from the germline V gene are MNHNS and SASEGT. The DNA for the CDR3 is TGTGCCAGCAGTGAAGAGACAGGGGGCTTCTCTGAAGCTTTCTTT. Translated, it gives CASSEETGGFSEAFF.

V usage is TRBV5-1 and J usage is TRBJ2-3, with TRBD1 as a possible D gene (5 bases). This CDR3 region has 15 residues. The germline V and J ends were trimmed by 4 bases and 2 bases, with 14 bases remaining between them. CDR1 and CDR2 from the germline V gene are SGHRS and YFSETQ. CDR3 sequence: CASSADSINTDTQYF. Here the CDR3 DNA reads TGCGCCAGCAGCGCCGACAGCATAAACACAGATACGCAGTATTTT.

Only one count was recorded for this clone. The chain has TRBV19 and TRBJ2-7, with D hard to call. From germline, CDR1 is LNHDA and CDR2 SQIVND (reference sequence). CDR3 size: 11 residues. The CDR3 loop is CVTLSSYEQYF. The CDR3 DNA reads TGTGTGACACTTAGCTCCTACGAGCAGTACTTC.

This rearrangement joins TRBV6-2 or TRBV6-3 to TRBJ2-7; possible D gene TRBD1, 5 bases. V was cut by 3 bases and J by 0 bases, with 18 bases left in between. The CDR3 is 17 amino acids. Per germline, CDR1 MNHEY and CDR2 SVGEGT. CDR3 sequence: CASSYNTQQGPSYEQYF. CDR3 in DNA: TGTGCCAGCAGTTATAATACGCAGCAGGGCCCCTCCTACGAGCAGTACTTC.

This clone was recorded many times. The chain is built from TRBV4-1 and TRBJ2-7; 7 bases are a match to TRBD1. Germline lookup yields CDR1 MGHRA and CDR2 YSYEKL. Losses at the gene ends were 4 bases for V and 6 bases for J; bases not matched to a gene: 9. The CDR3 is made up of 14 amino acids. The CDR3 DNA is TGCGCCAGCAGCCTCGGGACAGAGTTCGTCGAGCAGTACTTC. Encoded protein: CASSLGTEFVEQYF.

The J gene is TRBJ2-1, the V gene TRBV4-3; 9 positions match TRBD2. Germline CDR1 reads LGHNA; CDR2 reads YSLEER. The CDR3 has 19 amino acids. V lost 0 bases, J lost 4 bases, and 13 bases stayed unmatched. The CDR3 sequence: CASSQDLVGPSGVYNEQFF. The CDR3 nucleotides read TGCGCCAGCAGCCAAGATCTTGTTGGCCCTAGCGGGGTGTACAATGAGCAGTTCTTC.

This chain connects TRBV19 to TRBJ2-2; D is unclear. V gave up 6 bases and J gave up 5 bases, with 7 bases separating them. Germline-derived CDR1 and CDR2 are LNHDA and SQIVND (reference sequence). This CDR3 has 12 amino acids. CDR3 coding DNA: TGTGCCAGTAGGACTTTTACCGGGGAGCTGTTTTTT. It specifies CASRTFTGELFF.

The chain links TRBV6-5 to TRBJ2-1; TRBD2 matches 7 bases. The V and J ends lost 6 bases and 5 bases, in that order; junction bases with no gene match: 10. The germline V gene encodes CDR1 MNHEY and CDR2 SVGAGI. CDR3 length equals 15 residues. CDR3 sequence (DNA): TGTGCCAGCAGAAAGACTGGCGGGGGTCACAATGAGCAGTTCTTC. Its protein is CASRKTGGGHNEQFF.

This clone appeared a single time. The V gene is TRBV28, the J gene TRBJ2-3, with TRBD2 matching 9 bases. The germline gives CDR1 MDHEN, CDR2 SYDVKM. The CDR3 length is 13 residues. CDR3 sequence: CRVAGEGRDTQYF. CDR3 nucleotides: TGTAGGGTAGCGGGAGAGGGGAGAGATACGCAGTATTTT.

This sequence joins TRBV5-1 and TRBJ2-3; TRBD2 agrees at 7 bases. CDR1 is SGHRS and CDR2 is YFSETQ in the germline V gene. Germline trimming cut 3 bases from V and 2 bases from J; bases unmatched to any gene: 3. CDR3 length: 14 amino acids. DNA of the CDR3: TGCGCCAGCAGCTATGGGGACTACACAGATACGCAGTATTTT. Its translation is CASSYGDYTDTQYF.

The V call is TRBV7-9, the J call TRBJ1-1; no clear D gene. With 3 bases removed from V and 1 base from J, the gap between germline ends came to 21 bases. The length of the CDR3 is 18 residues. Germline CDR1 SEHNR, CDR2 FQNEAQ (reference sequence). The CDR3 DNA reads TGTGCCAGCAGCTTCCCCATGAGGGTGGCGATGGCGAACACTGAAGCTTTCTTT. It translates to CASSFPMRVAMANTEAFF. Full variable domain (outside the CDR3, taken from reference TRBV7-9 and TRBJ1-1): DTGVSQNPRHKITKRGQNVTFRCDPISEHNRLYWYRQTLGQGPEFLTYFQNEAQLEKSRLLSDRFSAERPKGSFSTLEIQRTEQGDSAMYLCASSFPMRVAMANTEAFFGQGTRLTVV.

CDR3 in DNA: TGCAGCGCCCTAGCGGGACAGGGGTACGAGCAGTACTTC. Its translation is CSALAGQGYEQYF. The gene calls are TRBV29-1 and TRBJ2-7, with D perhaps TRBD1 (10 bases). The CDR3 runs 13 residues. Trimming removed 7 bases at V and 4 bases at J, with 17 bases between. Germline lookup yields CDR1 SQVTM and CDR2 ANQGSEA.

The chain joins TRBV14 to TRBJ2-1; D remains unclear. Trimming removed 0 bases at V and 4 bases at J, with 4 bases between. The CDR3 is 13 amino acids. Germline assignment: CDR1 SGHDN and CDR2 FVKESK. The CDR3 loop reads CASSQELYNEQFF. The CDR3 coding sequence is TGTGCCAGCAGCCAAGAACTATACAATGAGCAGTTCTTC.